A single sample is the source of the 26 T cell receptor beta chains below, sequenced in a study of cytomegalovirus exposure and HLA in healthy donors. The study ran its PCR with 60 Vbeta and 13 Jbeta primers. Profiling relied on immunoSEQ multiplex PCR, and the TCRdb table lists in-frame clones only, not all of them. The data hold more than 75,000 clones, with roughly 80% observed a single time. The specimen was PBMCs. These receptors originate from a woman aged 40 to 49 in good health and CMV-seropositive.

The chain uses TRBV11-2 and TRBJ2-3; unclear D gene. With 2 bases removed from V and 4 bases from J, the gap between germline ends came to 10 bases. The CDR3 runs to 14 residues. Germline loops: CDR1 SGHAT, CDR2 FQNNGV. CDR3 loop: CASSLLHEADTQYF. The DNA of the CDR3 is TGTGCCAGCAGCTTATTACACGAAGCAGATACGCAGTATTTT.

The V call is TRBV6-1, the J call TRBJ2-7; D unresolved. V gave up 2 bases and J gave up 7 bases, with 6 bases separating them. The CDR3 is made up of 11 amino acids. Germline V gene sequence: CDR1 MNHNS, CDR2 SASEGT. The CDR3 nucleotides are TGTGCCAGCAGTGAAATCCAGGAGCAGTACTTC. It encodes CASSEIQEQYF.

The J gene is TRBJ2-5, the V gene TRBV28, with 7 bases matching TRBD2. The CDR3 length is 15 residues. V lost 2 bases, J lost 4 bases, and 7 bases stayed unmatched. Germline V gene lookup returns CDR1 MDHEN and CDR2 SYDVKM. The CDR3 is CASSLRGEGRETQYF. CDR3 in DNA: TGTGCCAGCAGTTTAAGAGGGGAGGGGAGAGAGACCCAGTACTTC.

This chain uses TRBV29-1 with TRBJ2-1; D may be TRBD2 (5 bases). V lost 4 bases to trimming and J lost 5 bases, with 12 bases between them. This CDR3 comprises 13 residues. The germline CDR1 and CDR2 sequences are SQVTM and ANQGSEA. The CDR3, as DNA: TGCAGCGTTGTGAGGGCCTCACACAATGAGCAGTTCTTC. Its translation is CSVVRASHNEQFF.

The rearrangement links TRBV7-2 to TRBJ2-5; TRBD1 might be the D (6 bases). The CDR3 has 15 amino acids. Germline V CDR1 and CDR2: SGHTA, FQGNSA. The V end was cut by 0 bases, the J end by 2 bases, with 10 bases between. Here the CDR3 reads CASSLAVGTQETQYF. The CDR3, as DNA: TGTGCCAGCAGCTTAGCTGTCGGGACACAAGAGACCCAGTACTTC.

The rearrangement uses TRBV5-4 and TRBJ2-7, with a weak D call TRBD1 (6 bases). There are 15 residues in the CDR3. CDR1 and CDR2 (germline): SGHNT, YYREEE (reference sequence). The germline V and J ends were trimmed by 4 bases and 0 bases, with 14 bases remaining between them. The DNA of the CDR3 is TGTGCCAGCAGCCAAACAGGGCCCTACTCCTACGAGCAGTACTTC. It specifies CASSQTGPYSYEQYF.

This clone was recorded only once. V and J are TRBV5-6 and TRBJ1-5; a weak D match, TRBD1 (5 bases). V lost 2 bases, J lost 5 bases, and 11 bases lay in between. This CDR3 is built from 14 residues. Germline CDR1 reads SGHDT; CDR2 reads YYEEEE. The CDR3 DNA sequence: TGTGCCAGCAGCTTTTGGACATCTGATCAGCCCCAGCATTTT. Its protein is CASSFWTSDQPQHF.

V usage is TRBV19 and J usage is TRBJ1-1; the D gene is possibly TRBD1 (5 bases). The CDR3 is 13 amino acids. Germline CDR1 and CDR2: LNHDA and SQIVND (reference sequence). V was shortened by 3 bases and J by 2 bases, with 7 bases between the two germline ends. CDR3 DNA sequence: TGTGCCAGTAGTATGGGGCCTAACACTGAAGCTTTCTTT. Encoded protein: CASSMGPNTEAFF.

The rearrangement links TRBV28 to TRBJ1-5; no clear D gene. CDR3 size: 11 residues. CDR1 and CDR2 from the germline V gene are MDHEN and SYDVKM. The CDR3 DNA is TGTGCTGGAGGGAGCAATCAGCCCCAGCATTTT. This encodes CAGGSNQPQHF.

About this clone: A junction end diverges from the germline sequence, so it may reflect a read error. CDR3 sequence: CASTYDFSYEQHF. The DNA for the CDR3 is TGCGCCAGCACCTACGACTTCTCCTACGAGCAGCACTTC. The V gene is TRBV5-1, the J gene TRBJ2-7, with no clear D. The CDR3 is 13 residues long. In germline, CDR1 is SGHRS, CDR2 YFSETQ.

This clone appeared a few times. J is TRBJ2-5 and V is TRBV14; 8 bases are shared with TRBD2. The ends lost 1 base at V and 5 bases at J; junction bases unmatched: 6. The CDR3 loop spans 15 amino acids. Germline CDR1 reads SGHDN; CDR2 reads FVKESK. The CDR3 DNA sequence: TGTGCCAGCAGCCAAGCAGGGACTAGGGTGGAGACCCAGTACTTC. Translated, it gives CASSQAGTRVETQYF.

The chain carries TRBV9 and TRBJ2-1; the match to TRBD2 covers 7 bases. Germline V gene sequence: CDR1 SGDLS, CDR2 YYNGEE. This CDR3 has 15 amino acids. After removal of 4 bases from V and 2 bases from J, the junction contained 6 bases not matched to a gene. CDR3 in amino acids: CASSTGLAAYNEQFF. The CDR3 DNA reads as TGTGCCAGCAGCACCGGTCTAGCGGCCTACAATGAGCAGTTCTTC.

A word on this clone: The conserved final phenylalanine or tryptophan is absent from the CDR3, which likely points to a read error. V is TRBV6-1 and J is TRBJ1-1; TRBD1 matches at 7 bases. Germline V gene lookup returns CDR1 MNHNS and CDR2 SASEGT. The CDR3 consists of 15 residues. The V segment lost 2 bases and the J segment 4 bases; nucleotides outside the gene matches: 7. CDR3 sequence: CASSEHYRGGTEAFV. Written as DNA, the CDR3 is TGTGCCAGCAGTGAACACTACAGGGGCGGCACTGAAGCTTTCGTT.

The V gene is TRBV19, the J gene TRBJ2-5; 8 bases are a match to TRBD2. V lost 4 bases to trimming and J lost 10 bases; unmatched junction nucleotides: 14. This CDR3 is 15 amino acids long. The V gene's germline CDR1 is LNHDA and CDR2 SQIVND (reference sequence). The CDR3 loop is CASSRNSGLEAFQYF. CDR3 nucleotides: TGTGCCAGTAGTAGAAATTCGGGACTAGAAGCCTTCCAGTACTTC. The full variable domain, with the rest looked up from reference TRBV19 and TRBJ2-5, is DGGITQSPKYLFRKEGQNVTLSCEQNLNHDAMYWYRQDPGQGLRLIYYSQIVNDFQKGDIAEGYSVSREKKESFPLTVTSAQKNPTAFYLCASSRNSGLEAFQYFGPGTRLLVL.

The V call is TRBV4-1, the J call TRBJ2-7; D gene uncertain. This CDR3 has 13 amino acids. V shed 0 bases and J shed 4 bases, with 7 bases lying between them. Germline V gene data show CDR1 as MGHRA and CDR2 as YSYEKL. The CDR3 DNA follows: TGCGCCAGCAGCCAAGAATTAGTATACGAGCAGTACTTC. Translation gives CASSQELVYEQYF.

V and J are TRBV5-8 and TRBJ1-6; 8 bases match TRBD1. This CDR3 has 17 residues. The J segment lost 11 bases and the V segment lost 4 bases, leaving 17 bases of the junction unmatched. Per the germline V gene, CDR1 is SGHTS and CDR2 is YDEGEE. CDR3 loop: CASSTRNIGTGVTPLHF. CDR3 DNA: TGTGCCAGCAGCACGAGAAATATTGGGACAGGAGTCACACCCCTCCACTTT.

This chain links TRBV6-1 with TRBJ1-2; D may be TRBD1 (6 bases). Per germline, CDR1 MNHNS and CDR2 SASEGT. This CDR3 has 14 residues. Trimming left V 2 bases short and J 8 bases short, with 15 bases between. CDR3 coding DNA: TGTGCCAGCAGTGAAAGGGGGGGCCTCGACGGCTACACCTTC. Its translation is CASSERGGLDGYTF.

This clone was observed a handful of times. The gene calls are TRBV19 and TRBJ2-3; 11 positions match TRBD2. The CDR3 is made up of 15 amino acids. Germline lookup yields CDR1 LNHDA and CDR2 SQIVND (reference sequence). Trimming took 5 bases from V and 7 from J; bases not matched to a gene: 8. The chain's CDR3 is CASSLIAGGRHTQYF. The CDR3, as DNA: TGTGCCAGTAGTCTGATAGCGGGGGGGAGACATACGCAGTATTTT. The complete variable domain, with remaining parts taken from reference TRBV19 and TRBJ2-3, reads DGGITQSPKYLFRKEGQNVTLSCEQNLNHDAMYWYRQDPGQGLRLIYYSQIVNDFQKGDIAEGYSVSREKKESFPLTVTSAQKNPTAFYLCASSLIAGGRHTQYFGPGTRLTVL.

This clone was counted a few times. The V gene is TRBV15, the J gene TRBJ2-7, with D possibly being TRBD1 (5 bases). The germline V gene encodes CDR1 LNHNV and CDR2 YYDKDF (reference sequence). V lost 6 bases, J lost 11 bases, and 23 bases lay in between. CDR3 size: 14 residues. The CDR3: CATRGVETSTSEYF. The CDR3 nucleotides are TGTGCCACCAGAGGGGTGGAGACATCTACGTCGGAGTACTTC.

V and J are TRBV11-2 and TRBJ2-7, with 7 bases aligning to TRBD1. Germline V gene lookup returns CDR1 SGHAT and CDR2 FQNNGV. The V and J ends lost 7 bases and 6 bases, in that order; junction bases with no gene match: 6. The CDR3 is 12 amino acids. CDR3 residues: CASTTGQVEQYF. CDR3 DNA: TGTGCCAGCACCACCGGACAGGTCGAGCAGTACTTC.

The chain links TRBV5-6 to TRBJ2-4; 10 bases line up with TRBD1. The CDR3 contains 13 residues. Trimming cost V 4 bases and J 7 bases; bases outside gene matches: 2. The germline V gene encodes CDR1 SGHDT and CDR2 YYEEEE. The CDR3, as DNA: TGTGCCAGCAGCCGGACAGGGGGGAACATTCAGTACTTC. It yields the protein CASSRTGGNIQYF.

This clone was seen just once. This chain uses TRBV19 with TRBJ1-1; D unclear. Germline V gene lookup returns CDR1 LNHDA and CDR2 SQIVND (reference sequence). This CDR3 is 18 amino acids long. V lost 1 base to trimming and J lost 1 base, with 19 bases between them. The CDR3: CASSIVIGRGGRNTEAFF. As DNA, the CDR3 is TGTGCCAGTAGTATAGTAATCGGGCGAGGAGGGAGGAACACTGAAGCTTTCTTT.

The CDR3 DNA sequence: TGCAGTGCTAACGAGCTTTACGAGCAGTACTTC. This codes for CSANELYEQYF. V and J are TRBV20-1 and TRBJ2-7; D gene ambiguous. Germline loops: CDR1 DFQATT, CDR2 SNEGSKA (reference sequence). The V gene lost 4 bases and the J gene lost 4 bases, with 8 bases spanning the gap. This CDR3 is 11 amino acids long.

For the CDR3, the DNA is TGTGCCACCAGCAGAGATCTCGGGGGGAATGAAAAACTGTTTTTT. Its translation: CATSRDLGGNEKLFF. This rearrangement joins TRBV15 to TRBJ1-4; D perhaps matches TRBD1 (5 bases). CDR3 length: 15 amino acids. CDR1 is LNHNV, CDR2 YYDKDF, per germline (reference sequence). V was clipped by 0 bases and J by 5 bases, with 10 bases between them. Combining the CDR3 with reference TRBV15 and TRBJ1-4 gives the whole variable domain DAMVIQNPRYQVTQFGKPVTLSCSQTLNHNVMYWYQQKSSQAPKLLFHYYDKDFNNEADTPDNFQSRRPNTSFCFLDIRSPGLGDTAMYLCATSRDLGGNEKLFFGSGTQLSVL.

The CDR3 DNA is TGCAGCGTTGTTGGGCAGGCAGATACGCAGTATTTT. Protein: CSVVGQADTQYF. The V and J genes are TRBV29-1 and TRBJ2-3, with unresolved D. Germline CDR1 and CDR2: SQVTM and ANQGSEA. The V and J ends lost 4 bases and 4 bases respectively, with 9 bases between them. This CDR3 has 12 residues.

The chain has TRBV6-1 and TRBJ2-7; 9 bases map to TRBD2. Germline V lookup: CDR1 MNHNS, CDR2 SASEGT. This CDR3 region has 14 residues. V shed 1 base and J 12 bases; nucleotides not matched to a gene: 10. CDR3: CASSEGASGDMVYF. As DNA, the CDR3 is TGTGCCAGCAGTGAAGGGGCTAGCGGGGACATGGTGTACTTC.